A selection of T cell receptor beta chains follows, all from one sample in a study of T cell responses to AZD1222 COVID-19 vaccine. Profiling relied on immunoSEQ multiplex PCR, and the TCRdb table lists in-frame clones only, not all of them. The sample shows tens of thousands of clones, 85% of them seen only once. The sequencing used peripheral blood, collected 28 days after the second AZD1222 dose. These receptor sequences come from an adult who received the AZD1222 COVID-19 vaccine. Each CDR3 is given with its conserved first and last residue. D genes are given only for firm matches. Clone size is stated in some rows and not others, as once, few, many or a class when expanded.

D gene	J gene	clone size	V gene	CDR3 protein	CDR3 DNA
TRBD2	TRBJ2-1	-	TRBV10-3	CAISDSTGGLHNEQFF	TGTGCCATCAGTGACTCCACGGGAGGCCTTCACAATGAGCAGTTCTTC
-	TRBJ1-1	-	TRBV15	CATGREAVAEAFF	TGTGCCACCGGACGAGAGGCAGTCGCTGAAGCTTTCTTT
-	TRBJ1-2	-	TRBV28	CASSGAAASSNYGYTF	TGTGCCAGCAGTGGGGCGGCAGCCAGTTCTAACTATGGCTACACCTTC
-	TRBJ2-7	-	TRBV11-3	CASSSGPLYEQYF	TGTGCCAGCAGCTCCGGACCTCTCTACGAGCAGTACTTC
TRBD1	TRBJ2-2	few	TRBV5-1	CASSLLGQGVTGELFF	TGCGCCAGCAGCTTACTGGGACAGGGAGTCACCGGGGAGCTGTTTTTT
TRBD1	TRBJ2-6	-	TRBV19	CASSPRTGGAAGANVLTF	TGTGCCAGTAGTCCGCGGACAGGGGGCGCGGCCGGGGCCAACGTCCTGACTTTC
TRBD2	TRBJ2-2	-	TRBV29-1	CSAMGGDYTGELFF	TGCAGCGCCATGGGGGGGGACTACACCGGGGAGCTGTTTTTT
-	TRBJ2-7	-	TRBV28	CASSLDTREQYF	TGTGCCAGCAGTTTGGACACCCGGGAGCAGTACTTC
-	TRBJ1-6	few	TRBV3-1/TRBV3-2	CASSPRTGISPLHF	TGTGCCAGCAGCCCTAGGACTGGAATTTCACCCCTCCACTTT
TRBD1	TRBJ1-2	-	TRBV7-2	CASSLGVGTGGSGYTF	TGTGCCAGCAGCTTAGGGGTCGGGACAGGGGGCTCTGGCTACACCTTC
-	TRBJ2-5	-	TRBV24-1	CATSDGQPRQYF	TGTGCCACCAGTGATGGACAGCCCCGACAGTACTTC
TRBD2	TRBJ2-1	-	TRBV6-2/TRBV6-3	CASSYSGPLSGISYNEQFF	TGTGCCAGCAGTTACTCGGGTCCCCTCAGCGGGATCTCCTACAATGAGCAGTTCTTC
-	TRBJ2-3	few	TRBV19	CASSMSRVDTQYF	TGTGCCAGTAGTATGTCTAGGGTAGATACGCAGTATTTT
TRBD1	TRBJ1-1	-	TRBV29-1	CSAKGQLNTEAFF	TGCAGCGCGAAGGGACAGCTGAACACTGAAGCTTTCTTT
-	TRBJ1-2	-	TRBV2	CASSPRALYGYTF	TGTGCCAGCAGTCCCCGGGCCCTTTATGGCTACACCTTC
-	TRBJ2-2	-	TRBV7-3	CASSPTRNTGELFF	TGTGCCAGCAGCCCGACAAGAAACACCGGGGAGCTGTTTTTT
-	TRBJ1-3	-	TRBV6-4	CASSDEGLSSGNTIYF	TGTGCCAGCAGCGACGAGGGACTTTCCTCTGGAAACACCATATATTTT
TRBD2	TRBJ2-3	-	TRBV6-2/TRBV6-3	CASSYSSRLAGNTDTQYF	TGTGCCAGCAGTTACTCGAGCAGACTAGCGGGGAACACAGATACGCAGTATTTT
TRBD2	TRBJ2-7	-	TRBV18	CASSQRTSGYEQYF	TGTGCCAGCTCACAGAGGACTAGCGGCTACGAGCAGTACTTC
-	TRBJ1-2	-	TRBV5-4	CASSLESAFPTF	TGTGCCAGCAGCTTGGAATCCGCATTCCCCACCTTC
-	TRBJ2-2	-	TRBV6-2/TRBV6-3	CASSRSGIRAGELFF	TGTGCCAGCAGTCGTTCAGGGATTCGGGCCGGGGAGCTGTTTTTT
-	TRBJ2-2	-	TRBV7-8	CASSKITGFNTGELFF	TGTGCCAGCAGCAAAATTACAGGGTTCAACACCGGGGAGCTGTTTTTT
TRBD2	TRBJ2-7	-	TRBV7-6	CASSQGPGTSGGRSYEQYF	TGTGCCAGCAGCCAAGGTCCCGGGACTAGCGGGGGAAGGTCCTACGAGCAGTACTTC
-	TRBJ2-5	once	TRBV7-8	CASSHHGSEETQYF	TGTGCCAGCAGCCACCACGGGTCGGAAGAGACCCAGTACTTC
TRBD1	TRBJ1-2	few	TRBV27	CASSSLTGGRGYTF	TGTGCCAGCAGTTCCCTGACAGGGGGCAGAGGCTACACCTTC
-	TRBJ2-7	-	TRBV11-2	CASSLVRLGGGHEQYF	TGTGCCAGCAGCTTAGTTCGCCTCGGAGGGGGCCACGAGCAGTACTTC
-	TRBJ2-7	-	TRBV18	CASSPSTGNAHEQYF	TGTGCCAGCTCACCATCCACAGGCAATGCCCACGAGCAGTACTTC
-	TRBJ2-1	few	TRBV13	CASGQAASYNEQFF	TGTGCCAGCGGCCAGGCAGCGTCCTACAATGAGCAGTTCTTC
TRBD2	TRBJ2-7	-	TRBV5-4	CASSLGLAGDEQYF	TGTGCCAGCAGCTTGGGGCTAGCGGGGGACGAGCAGTACTTC
-	TRBJ1-6	-	TRBV2	CASSVDLSPLHF	TGTGCCAGCAGTGTGGACCTTTCACCCCTCCACTTT
-	TRBJ2-1	-	TRBV3-1/TRBV3-2	CASSQDTISFF	TGTGCCAGCAGCCAAGATACCATCTCTTTCTTC
TRBD1	TRBJ1-6	-	TRBV27	CASSSDRAYSPLHF	TGTGCCAGCAGTTCAGACAGGGCCTATTCACCCCTCCACTTT